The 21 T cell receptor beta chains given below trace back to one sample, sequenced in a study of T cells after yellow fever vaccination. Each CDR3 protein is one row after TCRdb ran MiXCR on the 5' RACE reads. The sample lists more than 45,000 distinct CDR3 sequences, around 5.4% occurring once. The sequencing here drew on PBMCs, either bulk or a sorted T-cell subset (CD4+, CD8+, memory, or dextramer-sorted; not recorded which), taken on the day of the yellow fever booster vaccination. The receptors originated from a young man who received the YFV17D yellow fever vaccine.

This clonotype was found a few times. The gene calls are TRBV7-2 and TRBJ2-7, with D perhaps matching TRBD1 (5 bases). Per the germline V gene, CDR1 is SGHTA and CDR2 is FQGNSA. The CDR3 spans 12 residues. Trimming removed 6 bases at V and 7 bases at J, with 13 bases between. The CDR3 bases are TGTGCCAGCAGTAAACAGGTGGGAGAGCAGTACGTC. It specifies CASSKQVGEQYV.

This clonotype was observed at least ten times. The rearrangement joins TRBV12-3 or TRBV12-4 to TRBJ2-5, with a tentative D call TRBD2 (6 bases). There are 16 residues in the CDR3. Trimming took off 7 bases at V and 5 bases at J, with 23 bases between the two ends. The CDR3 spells CASKPGGNQQRETQYF. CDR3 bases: TGTGCCAGCAAGCCGGGCGGGAACCAACAGCGGGAGACCCAGTACTTC.

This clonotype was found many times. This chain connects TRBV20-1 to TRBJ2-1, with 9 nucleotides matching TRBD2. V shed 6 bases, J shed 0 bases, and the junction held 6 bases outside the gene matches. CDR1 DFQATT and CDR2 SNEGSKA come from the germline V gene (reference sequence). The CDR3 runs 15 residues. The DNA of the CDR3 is TGCAGTGCGAGCCTTAGCGGGGGCTCCTACAATGAGCAGTTCTTC. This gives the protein CSASLSGGSYNEQFF.

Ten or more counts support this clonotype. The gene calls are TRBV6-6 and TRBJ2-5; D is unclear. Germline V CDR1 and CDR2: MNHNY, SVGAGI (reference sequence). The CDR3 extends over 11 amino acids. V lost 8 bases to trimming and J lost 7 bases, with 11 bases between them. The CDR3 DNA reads TGTGCCAGCTCTGACCGCCTGACCCAGTACTTC. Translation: CASSDRLTQYF.

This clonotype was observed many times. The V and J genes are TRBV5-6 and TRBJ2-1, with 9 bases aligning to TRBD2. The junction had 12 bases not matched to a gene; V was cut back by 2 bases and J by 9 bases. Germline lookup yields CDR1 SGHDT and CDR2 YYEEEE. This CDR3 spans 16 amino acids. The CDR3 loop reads CASSLKFGLARSEQFF. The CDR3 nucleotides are TGTGCCAGCAGCTTAAAGTTTGGACTAGCGAGGAGTGAGCAGTTCTTC.

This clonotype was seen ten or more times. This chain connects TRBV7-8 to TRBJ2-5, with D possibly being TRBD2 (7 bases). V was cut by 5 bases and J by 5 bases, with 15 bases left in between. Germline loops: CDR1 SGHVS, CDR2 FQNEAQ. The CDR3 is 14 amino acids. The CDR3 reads CASSTGGPLETQYF. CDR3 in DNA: TGTGCCAGCAGCACCGGGGGGCCCCTCGAGACCCAGTACTTC.

The CDR3 nucleotides read TGTGCCAGCAGCTTAGTGGGCAACTCTGGGGCCAACGTCCTGACTTTC. Encoded protein: CASSLVGNSGANVLTF. J is TRBJ2-6 and V is TRBV7-9; D unresolved. The CDR3 extends over 16 amino acids. The V and J ends lost 1 base and 0 bases respectively, with 7 bases between them. Looked up from germline, CDR1 is SEHNR and CDR2 is FQNEAQ (reference sequence).

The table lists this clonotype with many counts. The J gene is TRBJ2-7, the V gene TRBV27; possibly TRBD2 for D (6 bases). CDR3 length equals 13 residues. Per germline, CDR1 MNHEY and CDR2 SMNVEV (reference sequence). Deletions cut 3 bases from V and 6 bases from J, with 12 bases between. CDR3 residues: CASSLSSAGEQYV. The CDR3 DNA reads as TGTGCCAGCAGTTTGTCATCAGCGGGCGAGCAGTACGTC.

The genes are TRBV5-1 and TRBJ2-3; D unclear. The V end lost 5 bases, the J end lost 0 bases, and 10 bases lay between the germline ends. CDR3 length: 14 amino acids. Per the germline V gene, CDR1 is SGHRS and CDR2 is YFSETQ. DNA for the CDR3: TGCGCCAGCAGGGAGCGCCTTAGCACAGATACGCAGTATTTT. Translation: CASRERLSTDTQYF.

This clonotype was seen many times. The CDR3, as DNA: TGTGCCAGCAGAGGCGGGGGGCCCGAAGAGACCCAGTACTTC. The encoded protein is CASRGGGPEETQYF. This chain links TRBV7-9 with TRBJ2-5, with TRBD2 matching 8 bases. Per the germline V gene, CDR1 is SEHNR and CDR2 is FQNEAQ (reference sequence). The CDR3 covers 14 residues. The trim removed 6 bases at V and 3 bases at J, leaving 6 bases unmatched.

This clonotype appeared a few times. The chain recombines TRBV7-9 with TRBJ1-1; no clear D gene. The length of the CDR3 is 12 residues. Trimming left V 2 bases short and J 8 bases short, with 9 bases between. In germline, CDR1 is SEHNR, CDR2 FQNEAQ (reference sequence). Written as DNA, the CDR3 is TGTGCCAGCAGCTTAAATCGAGAAGAAGCTTTCTTT. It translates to CASSLNREEAFF. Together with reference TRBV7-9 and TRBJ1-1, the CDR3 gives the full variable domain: DTGVSQNPRHKITKRGQNVTFRCDPISEHNRLYWYRQTLGQGPEFLTYFQNEAQLEKSRLLSDRFSAERPKGSFSTLEIQRTEQGDSAMYLCASSLNREEAFFGQGTRLTVV.

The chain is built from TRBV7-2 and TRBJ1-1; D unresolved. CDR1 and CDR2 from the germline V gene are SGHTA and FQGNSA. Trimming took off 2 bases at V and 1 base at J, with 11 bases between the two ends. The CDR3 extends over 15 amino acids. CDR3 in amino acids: CASSLTSSSNTEAFF. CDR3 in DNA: TGTGCCAGCAGCTTAACCAGCAGCTCGAACACTGAAGCTTTCTTT.

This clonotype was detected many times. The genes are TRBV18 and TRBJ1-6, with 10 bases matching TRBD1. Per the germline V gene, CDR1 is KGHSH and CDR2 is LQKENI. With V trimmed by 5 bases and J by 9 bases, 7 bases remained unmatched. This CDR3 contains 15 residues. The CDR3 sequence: CASSAPGQGRSPLHF. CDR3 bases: TGTGCCAGCTCAGCGCCGGGACAGGGGCGTTCACCCCTCCACTTT.

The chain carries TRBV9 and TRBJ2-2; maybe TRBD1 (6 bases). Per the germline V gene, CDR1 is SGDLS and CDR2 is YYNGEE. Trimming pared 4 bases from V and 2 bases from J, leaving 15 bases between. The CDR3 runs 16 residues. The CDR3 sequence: CASSSPGTFNTGELFF. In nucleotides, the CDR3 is TGTGCCAGCAGCTCACCCGGGACATTTAACACCGGGGAGCTGTTTTTT.

The CDR3 loop is CASNPTGAAETQYF. CDR3 DNA sequence: TGTGCCAGCAACCCGACAGGAGCGGCAGAGACCCAGTACTTC. The chain couples TRBV7-9 to TRBJ2-5; possible D gene TRBD1, 6 bases. Trimming pared 7 bases from V and 4 bases from J, leaving 16 bases between. Germline CDR1 SEHNR, CDR2 FQNEAQ (reference sequence). CDR3 length: 14 residues. Full variable domain (missing parts from reference TRBV7-9 and TRBJ2-5): DTGVSQNPRHKITKRGQNVTFRCDPISEHNRLYWYRQTLGQGPEFLTYFQNEAQLEKSRLLSDRFSAERPKGSFSTLEIQRTEQGDSAMYLCASNPTGAAETQYFGPGTRLLVL.

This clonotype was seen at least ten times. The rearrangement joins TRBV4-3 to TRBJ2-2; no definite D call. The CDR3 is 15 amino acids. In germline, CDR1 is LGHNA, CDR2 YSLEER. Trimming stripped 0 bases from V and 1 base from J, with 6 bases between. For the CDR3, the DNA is TGCGCCAGCAGCCAAGATACGAGGAACACCGGGGAGCTGTTTTTT. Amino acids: CASSQDTRNTGELFF.

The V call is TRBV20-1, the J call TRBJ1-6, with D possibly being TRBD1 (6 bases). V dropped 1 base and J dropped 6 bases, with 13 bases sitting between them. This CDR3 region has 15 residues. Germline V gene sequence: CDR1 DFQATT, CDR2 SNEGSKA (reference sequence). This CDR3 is CSARGRTDFNSPLHF. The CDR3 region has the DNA TGCAGTGCTAGAGGTCGGACAGATTTTAATTCACCCCTCCACTTT.

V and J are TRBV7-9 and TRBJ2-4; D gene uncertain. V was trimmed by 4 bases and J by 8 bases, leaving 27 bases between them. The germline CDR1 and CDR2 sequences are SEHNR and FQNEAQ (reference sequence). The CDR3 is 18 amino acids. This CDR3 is CASSSLNLDRINDYIQYF. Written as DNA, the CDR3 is TGTGCCAGCAGCTCCTTGAACCTCGACCGGATAAATGATTACATTCAGTACTTC.

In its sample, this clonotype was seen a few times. CDR3 coding DNA: TGTGCCAGCAAAAGCGGGGGGGGATCCGGGGAGCTGTTTTTT. It is translated as CASKSGGGSGELFF. V and J are TRBV6-6 and TRBJ2-2, with 10 bases matching TRBD2. This CDR3 is 14 amino acids long. Germline-derived CDR1 and CDR2 are MNHNY and SVGAGI (reference sequence). Germline trimming cut 7 bases from V and 6 bases from J; bases unmatched to any gene: 5.

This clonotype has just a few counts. The DNA of the CDR3 is TGTGCCAGCAGTTATTCAGGTCTCGGTGATACGCAGTATTTT. It encodes CASSYSGLGDTQYF. The chain uses TRBV6-5 and TRBJ2-3; no definite D call. V was trimmed by 3 bases and J by 6 bases, leaving 13 bases between them. The CDR3 consists of 14 residues. The germline gives CDR1 MNHEY, CDR2 SVGAGI.

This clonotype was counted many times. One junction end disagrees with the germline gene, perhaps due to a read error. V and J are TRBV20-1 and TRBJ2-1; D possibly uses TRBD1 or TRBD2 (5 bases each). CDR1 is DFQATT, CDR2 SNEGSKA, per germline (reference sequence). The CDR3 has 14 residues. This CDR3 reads CSARGKGIYNEQFF. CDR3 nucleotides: TGCAGTGCCAGAGGGAAGGGGATTTACAATGAGCAGTTCTTC.